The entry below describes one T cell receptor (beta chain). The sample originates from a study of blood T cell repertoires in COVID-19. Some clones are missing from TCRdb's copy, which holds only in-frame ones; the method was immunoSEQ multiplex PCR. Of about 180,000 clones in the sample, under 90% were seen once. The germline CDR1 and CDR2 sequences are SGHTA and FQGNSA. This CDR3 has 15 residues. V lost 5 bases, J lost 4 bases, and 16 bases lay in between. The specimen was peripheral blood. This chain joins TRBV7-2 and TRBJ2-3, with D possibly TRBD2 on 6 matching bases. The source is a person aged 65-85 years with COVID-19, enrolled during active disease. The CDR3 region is CASSVGLRNADTQYF. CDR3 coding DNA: TGTGCCAGCAGCGTGGGACTTCGTAACGCAGATACGCAGTATTTT.